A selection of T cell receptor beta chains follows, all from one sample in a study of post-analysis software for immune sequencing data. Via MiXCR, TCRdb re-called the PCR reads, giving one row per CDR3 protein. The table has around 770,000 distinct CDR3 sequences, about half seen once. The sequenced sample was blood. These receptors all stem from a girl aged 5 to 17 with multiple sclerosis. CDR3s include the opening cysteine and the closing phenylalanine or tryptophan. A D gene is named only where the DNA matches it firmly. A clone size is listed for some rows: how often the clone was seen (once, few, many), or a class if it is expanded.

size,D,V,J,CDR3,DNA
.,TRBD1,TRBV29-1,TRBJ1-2,CSVAFQGASGYTF,TGCAGCGTTGCGTTCCAGGGGGCGTCTGGCTACACCTTC
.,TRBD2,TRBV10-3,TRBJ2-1,CAISVGGYEQFF,TGTGCCATCAGTGTCGGGGGGTATGAGCAGTTCTTC
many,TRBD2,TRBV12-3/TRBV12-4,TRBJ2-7,CASSFLAGEYEQYF,TGTGCCAGCAGTTTCCTAGCGGGAGAATACGAGCAGTACTTC
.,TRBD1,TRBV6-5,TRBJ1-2,CASSYSDHLTGGYGYTF,TGTGCCAGCAGTTACTCGGATCATTTGACAGGGGGTTATGGCTACACCTTC
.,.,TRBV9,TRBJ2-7,CASSVGVGRPYEQYF,TGTGCCAGCAGCGTAGGGGTAGGGAGGCCTTACGAGCAGTACTTC
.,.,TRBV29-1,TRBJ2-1,CSVDGASYNEQFF,TGCAGCGTTGATGGGGCCTCCTACAATGAGCAGTTCTTC
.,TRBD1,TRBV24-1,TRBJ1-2,CATSDWGTATGYTF,TGTGCCACCAGTGACTGGGGGACAGCGACTGGCTACACCTTC
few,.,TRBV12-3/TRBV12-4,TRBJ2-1,CASSWDPNNEQFF,TGTGCCAGCAGTTGGGACCCGAACAATGAGCAGTTCTTC
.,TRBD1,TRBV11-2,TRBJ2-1,CASRSGDREVHEQFF,TGTGCCAGCAGAAGTGGGGACAGGGAGGTCCATGAGCAGTTCTTC
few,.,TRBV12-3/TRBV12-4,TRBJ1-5,CASSLSQQGLQPQHF,TGTGCCAGCAGTTTGAGTCAACAGGGCTTACAGCCCCAGCATTTT
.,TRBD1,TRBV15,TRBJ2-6,CATSRGTGAGANVLTF,TGTGCCACCAGCAGAGGGACAGGGGCTGGGGCCAACGTCCTGACTTTC
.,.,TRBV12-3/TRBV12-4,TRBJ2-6,CASSLSSASSGANVLTF,TGTGCCAGCAGTTTAAGCTCAGCTAGCTCTGGGGCCAACGTCCTGACTTTC
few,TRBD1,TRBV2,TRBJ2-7,CASITTGGQYEQYF,TGTGCCAGCATCACGACAGGGGGCCAATACGAGCAGTACTTC
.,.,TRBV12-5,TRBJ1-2,CASGLATGGYTF,TGTGCTAGTGGTTTGGCTACAGGTGGCTACACCTTC
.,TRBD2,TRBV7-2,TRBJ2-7,CASSFPGLAYEQYF,TGTGCCAGCAGCTTCCCCGGACTAGCCTACGAGCAGTACTTC
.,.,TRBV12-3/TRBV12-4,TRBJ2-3,CASSPGASVSTDTQYF,TGTGCCAGCAGTCCGGGGGCTAGCGTGAGCACAGATACGCAGTATTTT
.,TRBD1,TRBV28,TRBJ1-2,CAIQGNYGYTF,TGTGCCATACAGGGGAACTATGGCTACACCTTC
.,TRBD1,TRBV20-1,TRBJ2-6,CSAMTGFPLTSGANVLTF,TGCAGTGCTATGACAGGGTTTCCCCTCACTTCTGGGGCCAACGTCCTGACTTTC
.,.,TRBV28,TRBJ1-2,CASTLLGARNGYTF,TGTGCCAGCACCCTCTTGGGGGCGCGAAATGGCTACACCTTC
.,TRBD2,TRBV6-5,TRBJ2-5,CASSGTSQQETQYF,TGTGCCAGCAGTGGGACTAGCCAGCAAGAGACCCAGTACTTC
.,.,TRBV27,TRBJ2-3,CASSLAPLTSTDTQYF,TGTGCCAGCAGTTTAGCCCCACTCACTAGCACAGATACGCAGTATTTT
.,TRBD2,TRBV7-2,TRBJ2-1,CASGLDGEGLYNEQFF,TGTGCCAGCGGCTTAGATGGGGAGGGTCTATACAATGAGCAGTTCTTC